This record concerns one TCR beta chain sequence. Antigen unknown. This specimen comes from a study of identical twins. Overall study findings and caveats: Cross-sectional statistics, not tracking of the same donors, supported the conclusions.

Template switching introduced a universal primer site, and the cDNA bore unique molecular identifiers. Each CDR3 protein is one row after TCRdb ran MiXCR on the 5' RACE reads. The data show hundreds of thousands of distinct CDR3 sequences, roughly 7% seen once. Germline values: CDR1 SGHRS, CDR2 YFSETQ. CDR3 length: 15 residues. V was pared by 2 bases and J by 6 bases, with 15 bases between. Separately, the same data were catalogued under a study of yellow fever vaccine responses in identical twins.

This TCR came from a young woman in good health. Sequencing was performed on memory (CD45RO+) T cells sorted from blood. The rearrangement uses TRBV5-1 and TRBJ2-1; D is unclear. For the CDR3, the DNA is TGCGCCAGCAGCTTCCAATACTATCCCCCCAATGAGCAGTTCTTC. Its protein is CASSFQYYPPNEQFF.